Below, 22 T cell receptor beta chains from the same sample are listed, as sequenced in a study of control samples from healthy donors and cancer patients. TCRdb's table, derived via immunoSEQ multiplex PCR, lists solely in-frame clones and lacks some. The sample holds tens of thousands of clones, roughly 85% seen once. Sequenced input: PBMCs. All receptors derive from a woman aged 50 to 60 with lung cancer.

CDR3 DNA: TGTGCCAGCAGCCAGGGGGTAAAAGGCTACACCTTC. This gives the protein CASSQGVKGYTF. The chain recombines TRBV12-3 or TRBV12-4 with TRBJ1-2; 7 bases align to TRBD1. There are 12 residues in the CDR3. V lost 6 bases, J lost 8 bases, and 6 bases stayed unmatched.

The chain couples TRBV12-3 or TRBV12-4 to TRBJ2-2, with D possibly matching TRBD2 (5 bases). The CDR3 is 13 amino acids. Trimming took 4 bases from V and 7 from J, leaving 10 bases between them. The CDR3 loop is CASSSTEGGELFF. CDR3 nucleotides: TGTGCCAGCAGTTCCACAGAGGGCGGGGAGCTGTTTTTT.

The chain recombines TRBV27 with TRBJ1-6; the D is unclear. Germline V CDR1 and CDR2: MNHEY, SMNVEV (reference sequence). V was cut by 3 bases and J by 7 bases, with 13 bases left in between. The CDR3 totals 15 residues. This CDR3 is CASSLRKVGNSPLHF. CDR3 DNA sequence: TGTGCCAGCAGTTTGAGGAAAGTGGGCAATTCACCCCTCCACTTT.

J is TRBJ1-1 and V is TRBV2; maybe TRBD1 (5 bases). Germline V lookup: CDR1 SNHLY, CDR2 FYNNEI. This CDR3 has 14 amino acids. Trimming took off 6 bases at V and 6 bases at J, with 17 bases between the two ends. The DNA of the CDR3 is TGTGCCAGCAGCGGTCTCAGGGCGACACCTGAAGCTTTCTTT. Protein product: CASSGLRATPEAFF.

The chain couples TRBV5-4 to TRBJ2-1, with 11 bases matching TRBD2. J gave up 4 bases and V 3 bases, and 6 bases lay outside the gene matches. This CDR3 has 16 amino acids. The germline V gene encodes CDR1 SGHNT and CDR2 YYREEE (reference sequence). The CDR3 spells CASSSEGLAAYNEQFF. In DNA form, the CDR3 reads TGTGCCAGCAGCTCTGAGGGACTAGCGGCTTACAATGAGCAGTTCTTC.

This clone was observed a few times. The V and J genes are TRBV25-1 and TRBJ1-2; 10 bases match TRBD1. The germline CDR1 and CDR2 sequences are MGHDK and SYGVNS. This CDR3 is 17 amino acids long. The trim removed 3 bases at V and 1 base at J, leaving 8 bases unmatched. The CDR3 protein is CASSDLVGQGGNYGYTF. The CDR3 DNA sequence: TGTGCCAGCAGTGATCTTGTAGGACAGGGGGGTAACTATGGCTACACCTTC.

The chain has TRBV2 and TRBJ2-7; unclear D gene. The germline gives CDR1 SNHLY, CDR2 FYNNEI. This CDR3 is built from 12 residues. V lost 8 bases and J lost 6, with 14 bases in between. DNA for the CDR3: TGTGCCAGCGGACCGGGCCTCCTCGAGCAGTACTTC. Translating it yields CASGPGLLEQYF.

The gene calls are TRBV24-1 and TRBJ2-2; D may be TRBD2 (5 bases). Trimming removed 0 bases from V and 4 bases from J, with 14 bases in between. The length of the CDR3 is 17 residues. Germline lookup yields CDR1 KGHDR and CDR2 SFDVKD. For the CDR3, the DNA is TGTGCCACCAGTGATTTGGATTCGGTCGGAGGCACCGGGGAGCTGTTTTTT. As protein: CATSDLDSVGGTGELFF.

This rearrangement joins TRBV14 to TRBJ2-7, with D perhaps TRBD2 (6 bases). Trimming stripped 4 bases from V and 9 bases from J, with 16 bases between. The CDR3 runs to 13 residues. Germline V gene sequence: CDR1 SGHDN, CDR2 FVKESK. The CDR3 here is CASSRGTVVRQYF. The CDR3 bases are TGTGCCAGCAGCCGCGGGACCGTCGTAAGGCAGTACTTC.

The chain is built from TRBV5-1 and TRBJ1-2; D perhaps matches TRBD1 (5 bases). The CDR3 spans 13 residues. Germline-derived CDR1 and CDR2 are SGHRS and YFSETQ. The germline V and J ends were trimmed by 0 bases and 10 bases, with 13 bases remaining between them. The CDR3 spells CASSLVAGSDYTF. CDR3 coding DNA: TGCGCCAGCAGCTTGGTCGCAGGGAGCGACTACACCTTC.

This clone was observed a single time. CDR3 amino acids: CASSEEATGDGYTF. CDR3 bases: TGTGCCAGCAGTGAAGAGGCCACGGGAGATGGCTACACCTTC. This chain uses TRBV2 with TRBJ1-2; D not certain. Germline V gives CDR1 SNHLY, CDR2 FYNNEI. Trimming removed 1 base from V and 6 bases from J, with 12 bases in between. The CDR3 is 14 amino acids.

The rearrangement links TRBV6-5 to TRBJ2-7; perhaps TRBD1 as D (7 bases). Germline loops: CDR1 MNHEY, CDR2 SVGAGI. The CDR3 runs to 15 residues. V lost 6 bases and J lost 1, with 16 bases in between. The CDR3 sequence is CASSLSQGGSYEQYF. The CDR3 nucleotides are TGTGCCAGCAGCCTGAGCCAGGGGGGATCCTACGAGCAGTACTTC.

CDR3 residues: CASSPQGQTPNYGYTF. The DNA of the CDR3 is TGTGCCAGCTCACCACAGGGACAGACTCCTAACTATGGCTACACCTTC. This sequence joins TRBV18 and TRBJ1-2; 7 nucleotides match TRBD1. The germline V gene encodes CDR1 KGHSH and CDR2 LQKENI. The CDR3 runs 16 residues. V shed 1 base and J 0 bases; nucleotides not matched to a gene: 5.

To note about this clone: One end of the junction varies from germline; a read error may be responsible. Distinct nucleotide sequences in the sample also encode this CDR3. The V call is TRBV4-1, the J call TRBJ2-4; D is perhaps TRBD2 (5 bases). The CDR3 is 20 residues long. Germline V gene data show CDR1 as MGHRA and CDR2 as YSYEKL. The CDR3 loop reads CASSQEGILGINPNKNIQYF. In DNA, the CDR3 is TGCGCCAGCAGTCAAGAAGGAATCCTCGGGATAAACCCGAATAAAAACATTCAGTACTTC.

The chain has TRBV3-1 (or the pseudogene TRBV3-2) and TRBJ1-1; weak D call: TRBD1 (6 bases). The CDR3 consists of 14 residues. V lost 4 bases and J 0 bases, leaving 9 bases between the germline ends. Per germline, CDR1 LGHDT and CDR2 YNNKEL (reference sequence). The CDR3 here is CASSPGQMNTEAFF. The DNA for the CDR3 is TGTGCCAGCAGCCCCGGACAGATGAACACTGAAGCTTTCTTT.

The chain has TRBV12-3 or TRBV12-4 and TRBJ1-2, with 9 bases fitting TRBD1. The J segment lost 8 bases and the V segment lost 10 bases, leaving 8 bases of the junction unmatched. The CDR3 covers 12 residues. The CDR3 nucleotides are TGTGCCATGTGGACAGGGGAAGGCGGCTACACCTTC. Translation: CAMWTGEGGYTF.

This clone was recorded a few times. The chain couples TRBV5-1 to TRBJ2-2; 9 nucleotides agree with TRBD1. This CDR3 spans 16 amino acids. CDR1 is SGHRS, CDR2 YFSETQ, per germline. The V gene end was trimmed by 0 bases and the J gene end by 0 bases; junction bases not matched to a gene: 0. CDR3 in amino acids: CASSLGQGANTGELFF. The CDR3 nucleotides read TGCGCCAGCAGCTTGGGACAGGGGGCGAACACCGGGGAGCTGTTTTTT. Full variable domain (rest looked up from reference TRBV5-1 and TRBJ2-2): KAGVTQTPRYLIKTRGQQVTLSCSPISGHRSVSWYQQTPGQGLQFLFEYFSETQRNKGNFPGRFSGRQFSNSRSEMNVSTLELGDSALYLCASSLGQGANTGELFFGEGSRLTVL.

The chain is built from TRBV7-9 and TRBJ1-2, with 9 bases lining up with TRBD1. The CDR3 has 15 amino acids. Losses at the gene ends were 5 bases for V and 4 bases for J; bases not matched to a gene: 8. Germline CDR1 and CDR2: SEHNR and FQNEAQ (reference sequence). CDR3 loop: CASSPTGGASYGYTF. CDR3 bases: TGTGCCAGCAGCCCCACAGGGGGCGCAAGCTATGGCTACACCTTC.

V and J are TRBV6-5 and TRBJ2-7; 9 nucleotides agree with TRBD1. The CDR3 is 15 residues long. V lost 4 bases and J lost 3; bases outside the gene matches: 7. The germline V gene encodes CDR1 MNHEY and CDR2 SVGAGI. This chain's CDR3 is CASSSTTGGLYEQYF. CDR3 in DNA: TGTGCCAGCAGTTCCACTACAGGGGGCCTCTACGAGCAGTACTTC.

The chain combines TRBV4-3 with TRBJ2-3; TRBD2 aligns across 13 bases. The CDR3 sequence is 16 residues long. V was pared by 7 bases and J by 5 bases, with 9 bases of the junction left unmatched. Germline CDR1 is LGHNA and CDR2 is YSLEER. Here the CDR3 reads CASTKLAGGLGDTQYF. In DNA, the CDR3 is TGCGCCAGCACCAAACTAGCGGGGGGGCTTGGAGATACGCAGTATTTT.

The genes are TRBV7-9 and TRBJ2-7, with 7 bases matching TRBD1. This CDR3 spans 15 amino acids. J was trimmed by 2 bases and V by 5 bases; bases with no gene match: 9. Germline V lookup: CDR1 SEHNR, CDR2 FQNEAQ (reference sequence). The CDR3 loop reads CASSRDGQGAYEQYF. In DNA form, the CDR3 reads TGTGCCAGCAGCAGAGACGGGCAGGGGGCCTACGAGCAGTACTTC.

CDR3 DNA: TGTGCCAGCAGTGCAGGGATCTCTGGAAACACCATATATTTT. Its protein is CASSAGISGNTIYF. The chain has TRBV6-6 and TRBJ1-3, with a weak D call TRBD1 (5 bases). Germline V CDR1 and CDR2: MNHNY, SVGAGI (reference sequence). The V gene lost 5 bases and the J gene lost 0 bases, with 8 bases spanning the gap. This CDR3 contains 14 residues.